This TCR beta chain was recorded in a study of blood T cell repertoires in COVID-19. Whole-study context: Material from acute and convalescent COVID-19 was sourced from the United States, Italy and Spain. Sample material is recorded as cDNA or gDNA derived from T cells, B-cell-depleted T cells, or PBMCs.

Authors' analysis steps: Amplified reference gene primers provided the basis for estimating nucleated cell counts. Sequencing was performed with immunoSEQ multiplex PCR; in TCRdb, only in-frame clones are kept and a portion is missing. V, J and clone size derive from that table, while D and trimming were established from the DNA sequence. The repertoire has about 170,000 clones, roughly 91% of them found once; the top ten carry approximately 5%. This clone occurred once. Those enrolled in Seattle joined during active infection and were followed longitudinally afterward. V dropped 5 bases and J dropped 2 bases, with 7 bases sitting between them. Germline CDR1 is SEHNR and CDR2 is FQNEAQ (reference sequence). The CDR3 consists of 13 residues.

The sequenced material came from peripheral blood. The clonotype comes from a man aged 18 to 30 with COVID-19, enrolled during active disease. The V call is TRBV7-9, the J call TRBJ2-1; maybe TRBD2 (5 bases). The CDR3 protein is CASSRGAYNEQFF. The CDR3 DNA reads TGTGCCAGCAGCCGGGGTGCCTACAATGAGCAGTTCTTC.